This TCR beta chain was recorded in a study of immune cell composition in non-small cell lung cancer. Study results and limitations: Overall clonality, unlike maximal tumour-associated clone frequency, did not predict TIL reactivity. Lung squamous cell carcinoma tumours had significantly higher top 10 clone scores and productive clonality than lung adenocarcinoma. Tumour-associated clones >0.5% occurred in 33% of adenocarcinomas, about 80% of squamous. It was not proven that tumour-reactive clones equal dominant tumour-associated clones.

TCRdb's copy holds only in-frame clones and misses some; the assay was immunoSEQ multiplex PCR. The sample consists of fewer than 15,000 clones, 55% to 75% of them appearing once. Germline V gene sequence: CDR1 SEHNR, CDR2 FQNEAQ (reference sequence). V lost 5 bases, J lost 8 bases, and 4 bases stayed unmatched. This CDR3 region has 14 residues. On this clone: The antigen is not known.

This TCR came from a human donor with non-small cell lung cancer. Sequencing input: lung tumor tissue. The V and J genes are TRBV7-9 and TRBJ2-1, with 12 bases fitting TRBD2. The CDR3 DNA reads as TGTGCCAGCAGCGCTAGCGGGGGGGATGATGAGCAGTTCTTC. This encodes CASSASGGDDEQFF.